A single sample is the source of the 12 T cell receptor beta chains below, sequenced in a study of shared clonotypes between healthy human individuals. TCRdb keeps only in-frame clones here, not all; method: immunoSEQ multiplex PCR. The sample lists about 380,000 clones; approximately 96% were seen once. Specimen: memory CD8+ T cells sorted from blood. The sample's subset: CD45RO+ cells pooled with CCR7-negative TemRA cells. Receptors were obtained from a man under 40 in good health.

The count of this clone is one. The CDR3 DNA sequence: TGTGCCAGCAGCTGGACTAGCGGGAGAGATACGCAGTATTTT. Amino acid sequence: CASSWTSGRDTQYF. This chain connects TRBV25-1 to TRBJ2-3, with 13 bases fitting TRBD2. J was trimmed by 5 bases and V by 6 bases; bases with no gene match: 2. Germline V CDR1 and CDR2: MGHDK, SYGVNS. CDR3 length: 14 residues.

V is TRBV4-2 and J is TRBJ2-2, with D perhaps TRBD2 (6 bases). V was clipped by 0 bases and J by 3 bases, with 14 bases between them. Germline V gene sequence: CDR1 LGHNA, CDR2 YNFKEQ. There are 17 residues in the CDR3. CDR3 in DNA: TGTGCCAGCAGCCAAGATGCGAGCGGGTACTACACCGGGGAGCTGTTTTTT. As protein: CASSQDASGYYTGELFF.

The chain links TRBV6-1 to TRBJ2-7; weak D call: TRBD1 (6 bases). The V end was cut by 0 bases, the J end by 2 bases, with 17 bases between. CDR3 size: 17 residues. The germline V gene encodes CDR1 MNHNS and CDR2 SASEGT. CDR3 nucleotide sequence: TGTGCCAGCAGTGAAGCGCCGGTTACAGGGTGGGCCTACGAGCAGTACTTC. Amino acid sequence: CASSEAPVTGWAYEQYF.

This clone appeared a single time. DNA for the CDR3: TGTGCCAGTAGTATTGAACAGAACTATGGCTACACCTTC. This gives the protein CASSIEQNYGYTF. The chain uses TRBV19 and TRBJ1-2, with D unresolved. In germline, CDR1 is LNHDA, CDR2 SQIVND (reference sequence). CDR3 length: 13 amino acids. The germline V and J ends were trimmed by 3 bases and 2 bases, with 7 bases remaining between them.

The genes are TRBV27 and TRBJ2-1; 13 bases align to TRBD2. Looked up from germline, CDR1 is MNHEY and CDR2 is SMNVEV (reference sequence). V lost 2 bases to trimming and J lost 8 bases; unmatched junction nucleotides: 6. This CDR3 is 16 amino acids long. The CDR3 loop reads CASSLGTSGIWDEQFF. The CDR3 DNA sequence: TGTGCCAGCAGTTTAGGGACTAGCGGGATTTGGGATGAGCAGTTCTTC.

CDR3 region: CASRTSGRRVDNEQFF. The CDR3 nucleotides read TGCGCCAGCAGGACTAGCGGGAGAAGGGTTGACAATGAGCAGTTCTTC. The gene calls are TRBV5-1 and TRBJ2-1, with TRBD2 matching 12 bases. The CDR3 loop spans 16 amino acids. The V segment lost 5 bases and the J segment 5 bases; nucleotides outside the gene matches: 8. CDR1 and CDR2 from the germline V gene are SGHRS and YFSETQ.

Comment on this clone: The sample holds other DNA sequences that translate to the same CDR3. The chain combines TRBV10-3 with TRBJ2-5; a possible D gene is TRBD2 (6 bases). V was trimmed by 8 bases and J by 0 bases, leaving 7 bases between them. The CDR3 is 12 amino acids. Germline CDR1 is ENHRY and CDR2 is SYGVKD. DNA of the CDR3: TGTGCCATCGGGGGGAACCAAGAGACCCAGTACTTC. It translates to CAIGGNQETQYF.

V usage is TRBV7-2 and J usage is TRBJ2-3; 14 bases map to TRBD2. The junction had 6 bases not matched to a gene; V was cut back by 1 base and J by 3 bases. This CDR3 comprises 18 residues. Germline V gene sequence: CDR1 SGHTA, CDR2 FQGNSA. In DNA, the CDR3 is TGTGCCAGCAGCTTAGGGGGACTAGCGGGAGCGTTGACAGATACGCAGTATTTT. Amino acid sequence: CASSLGGLAGALTDTQYF.

The chain is built from TRBV27 and TRBJ2-5, with 8 bases lining up with TRBD1. The CDR3 runs to 12 residues. V was clipped by 6 bases and J by 3 bases; unmatched bases: 0. Germline CDR1 is MNHEY and CDR2 is SMNVEV (reference sequence). The CDR3 DNA sequence: TGTGCCAGCAGGACAGGGGAAGAGACCCAGTACTTC. It is translated as CASRTGEETQYF.

The chain is built from TRBV5-1 and TRBJ1-1; D remains ambiguous. Germline CDR1 is SGHRS and CDR2 is YFSETQ. This CDR3 contains 14 residues. The V and J ends lost 1 base and 0 bases respectively, with 7 bases between them. CDR3 DNA sequence: TGCGCCAGCAGCTTGTGGGCGGTGAACACTGAAGCTTTCTTT. It specifies CASSLWAVNTEAFF.

J is TRBJ2-1 and V is TRBV2; D is unclear. The CDR3 extends over 11 amino acids. Germline CDR1 is SNHLY and CDR2 is FYNNEI. Between the trimmed V and J ends, which lost 2 bases and 13 bases, there was a span of 9 bases. The CDR3 sequence is CASSESRGQFF. The CDR3 bases are TGTGCCAGCAGTGAATCCCGTGGCCAGTTCTTC. Full variable domain (missing parts from reference TRBV2 and TRBJ2-1): EPEVTQTPSHQVTQMGQEVILRCVPISNHLYFYWYRQILGQKVEFLVSFYNNEISEKSEIFDDQFSVERPDGSNFTLKIRSTKLEDSAMYFCASSESRGQFFGPGTRLTVL.

This chain uses TRBV28 with TRBJ1-2; D unresolved. V shed 2 bases and J shed 5 bases, with 9 bases lying between them. The CDR3 runs to 13 residues. CDR1 MDHEN and CDR2 SYDVKM come from the germline V gene. The CDR3 nucleotides read TGTGCCAGCAGTTTAACGCTTAGGTATGGCTACACCTTC. Its protein product is CASSLTLRYGYTF.